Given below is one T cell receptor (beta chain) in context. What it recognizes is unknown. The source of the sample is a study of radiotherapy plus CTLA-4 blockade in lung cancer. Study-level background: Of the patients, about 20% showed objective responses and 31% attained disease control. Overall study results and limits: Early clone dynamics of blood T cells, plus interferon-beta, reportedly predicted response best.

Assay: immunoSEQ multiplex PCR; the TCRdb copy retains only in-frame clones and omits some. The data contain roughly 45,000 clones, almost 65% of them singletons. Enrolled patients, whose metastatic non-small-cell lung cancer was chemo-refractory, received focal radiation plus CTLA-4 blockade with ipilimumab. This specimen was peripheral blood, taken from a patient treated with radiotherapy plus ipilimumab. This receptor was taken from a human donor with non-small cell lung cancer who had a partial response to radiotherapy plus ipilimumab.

The CDR3: CASSGWAQGAHGYTF. CDR3 in DNA: TGTGCCAGCAGCGGATGGGCACAGGGGGCGCACGGCTACACCTTC. The chain has TRBV9 and TRBJ1-2, with 9 bases aligning to TRBD1. Trimming at V came to 3 bases and at J to 8 bases, leaving 11 bases not matched to a gene. The germline V gene encodes CDR1 SGDLS and CDR2 YYNGEE. The CDR3 is 15 residues long. Drawing the rest from reference TRBV9 and TRBJ1-2, the complete variable domain is DSGVTQTPKHLITATGQRVTLRCSPRSGDLSVYWYQQSLDQGLQFLIQYYNGEERAKGNILERFSAQQFPDLHSELNLSSLELGDSALYFCASSGWAQGAHGYTFGSGTRLTVV.